This T cell receptor beta chain was identified in a study of blood T cell repertoires in COVID-19. Per the germline V gene, CDR1 is MNHEY and CDR2 is SVGAGI. CDR3 length equals 16 residues. The V segment lost 4 bases and the J segment 4 bases; nucleotides outside the gene matches: 8. Produced via immunoSEQ multiplex PCR; TCRdb's table is partial and in-frame only. The sample records about 480,000 clones, around 89% being singletons. Membership in each cohort depended on participant-reported clinical history. Material for sequencing was PBMCs or T cells enriched from blood (not recorded which). This sequence originates from a woman between 35 and 50 years old who had recovered from COVID-19. This chain joins TRBV6-5 and TRBJ2-1; TRBD1 matches at 9 bases. The CDR3 DNA sequence: TGTGCCAGCAGTTCACAACAGGGGGCGCGTTACAATGAGCAGTTCTTC. As protein: CASSSQQGARYNEQFF.